Shown below are 12 T cell receptor beta chains from a single sample sequenced in a study of blood T cells in healthy people across ages. A sample-barcoded 5' primer and a J-beta primer mix were used in a second PCR of about 7 to 11 cycles. A single record per CDR3 protein comes from TCRdb applying MiXCR to the 5' RACE reads. This table has about 1.4 million distinct CDR3 sequences, roughly 64% appearing once. The sample comprised blood. Receptors were obtained from a man younger than 35 in good health.

As for this clonotype: Germline is not matched at one junction end, which may reflect a read error. CDR3 bases: TGCAGTACTAGAGATGCAACGTTAGGCGTAGCCCAGTACTTC. It codes for CSTRDATLGVAQYF. The rearrangement uses TRBV20-1 and TRBJ2-5; a weak D match, TRBD2 (5 bases). CDR1 and CDR2 from the germline V gene are DFQATT and SNEGSKA (reference sequence). CDR3 length: 14 amino acids.

The sample holds one count of this clonotype. The rearrangement joins TRBV24-1 to TRBJ2-1; D unresolved. The CDR3 covers 15 residues. Germline V CDR1 and CDR2: KGHDR, SFDVKD. V lost 6 bases and J lost 4, with 15 bases in between. This chain's CDR3 is CATSSRRGWYNEQFF. CDR3 bases: TGTGCCACCAGTAGCAGGAGAGGTTGGTACAATGAGCAGTTCTTC.

The chain is built from TRBV5-4 and TRBJ1-2; 10 bases map to TRBD1. The V gene's germline CDR1 is SGHNT and CDR2 YYREEE (reference sequence). The CDR3 is 14 residues long. V dropped 5 bases and J dropped 2; count of bases not matched to a gene: 3. The CDR3 nucleotides read TGTGCCAGCAGGGGACAGGGGATGAACTATGGCTACACCTTC. Its translation: CASRGQGMNYGYTF. Complete variable domain (other parts from reference TRBV5-4 and TRBJ1-2): ETGVTQSPTHLIKTRGQQVTLRCSSQSGHNTVSWYQQALGQGPQFIFQYYREEENGRGNFPPRFSGLQFPNYSSELNVNALELDDSALYLCASRGQGMNYGYTFGSGTRLTVV.

This clonotype appeared once. The chain recombines TRBV15 with TRBJ1-3; D is unclear. Trimming cost V 0 bases and J 2 bases, with 11 bases left between them. Germline V gene lookup returns CDR1 LNHNV and CDR2 YYDKDF (reference sequence). The CDR3 runs 16 residues. The DNA of the CDR3 is TGTGCCACCAGCAGAGATCTTGACATACCTGGAAACACCATATATTTT. It yields the protein CATSRDLDIPGNTIYF.

This clonotype has a single count. The chain employs TRBV6-2 or TRBV6-3 and TRBJ2-7; 13 bases align to TRBD2. In germline, CDR1 is MNHEY, CDR2 SVGEGT. Trimming removed 7 bases from V and 5 bases from J; junction bases left unmatched: 5. This CDR3 comprises 14 residues. Written as DNA, the CDR3 is TGTGCCAGCAATCGACTAGCGGGAGGTCACGAGCAGTACTTC. This translates into CASNRLAGGHEQYF.

The rearrangement uses TRBV6-6 and TRBJ1-2; 11 nucleotides agree with TRBD1. This CDR3 region has 16 residues. Germline values: CDR1 MNHNY, CDR2 SVGAGI (reference sequence). With 5 bases clipped from V and 0 bases from J, the junction kept 5 bases outside the gene matches. CDR3 sequence (DNA): TGTGCCAGCAGTAAGGACAGGGGGCTAACTAACTATGGCTACACCTTC. Protein sequence: CASSKDRGLTNYGYTF.

This chain links TRBV12-3 or TRBV12-4 with TRBJ2-7, with D possibly TRBD2 on 7 matching bases. Trimming took off 3 bases at V and 0 bases at J, with 15 bases between the two ends. The CDR3 runs to 16 residues. DNA for the CDR3: TGTGCCAGCAGTTTTGGGGGCGGGGGAAACTCCTACGAGCAGTACTTC. Its translation is CASSFGGGGNSYEQYF.

V gene TRBV9 combines with J gene TRBJ2-5; TRBD2 matches 9 bases. Germline V gene lookup returns CDR1 SGDLS and CDR2 YYNGEE. Losses at the gene ends were 4 bases for V and 4 bases for J; bases not matched to a gene: 14. The CDR3 loop spans 17 amino acids. CDR3 sequence reads: CASSSPPKGLAGETQYF. CDR3 in DNA: TGTGCCAGCAGCTCCCCCCCTAAGGGACTAGCAGGAGAGACCCAGTACTTC.

This chain connects TRBV3-1 to TRBJ1-6; D not resolved. Germline CDR1 LGHDT, CDR2 YNNKEL (reference sequence). The CDR3 loop spans 18 amino acids. Trimming removed 2 bases at V and 6 bases at J, with 20 bases between. CDR3 nucleotide sequence: TGTGCCAGCAGCCAAAGAAGACTAGTGTCAGGTCTTAATTCACCCCTCCACTTT. Protein product: CASSQRRLVSGLNSPLHF. Full variable domain (missing parts from reference TRBV3-1 and TRBJ1-6): DTAVSQTPKYLVTQMGNDKSIKCEQNLGHDTMYWYKQDSKKFLKIMFSYNNKELIINETVPNRFSPKSPDKAHLNLHINSLELGDSAVYFCASSQRRLVSGLNSPLHFGNGTRLTVT.

The chain links TRBV4-1 to TRBJ2-7, with 9 bases fitting TRBD2. The germline gives CDR1 MGHRA, CDR2 YSYEKL. J lost 4 bases, V lost 4 bases, and 8 bases had no gene match. This CDR3 contains 15 residues. The CDR3 DNA reads as TGCGCCAGCAGCCTCCAGACTAGCGGAGATTACGAGCAGTACTTC. As protein: CASSLQTSGDYEQYF.

This clonotype was seen only once. V usage is TRBV5-1 and J usage is TRBJ2-3; no reliable D call. This CDR3 is 12 amino acids long. The V gene lost 5 bases and the J gene lost 5 bases, with 9 bases spanning the gap. Germline V gives CDR1 SGHRS, CDR2 YFSETQ. CDR3 amino acids: CASSSNIDTQYF. The CDR3 nucleotides read TGCGCCAGCAGTTCGAATATAGATACGCAGTATTTT. Supplemented by reference TRBV5-1 and TRBJ2-3, the full variable domain reads KAGVTQTPRYLIKTRGQQVTLSCSPISGHRSVSWYQQTPGQGLQFLFEYFSETQRNKGNFPGRFSGRQFSNSRSEMNVSTLELGDSALYLCASSSNIDTQYFGPGTRLTVL.

Turning to this clonotype: Its ends do not fully match the called genes, so a read error is possible. V usage is TRBV7-9 and J usage is TRBJ1-2; D gene uncertain. Germline V gives CDR1 SEHNR, CDR2 FQNEAQ (reference sequence). The CDR3 is 14 amino acids. CDR3 protein: CACSPAEGLYGYTF. CDR3 in DNA: TGTGCCTGCAGCCCAGCTGAGGGTTTGTATGGCTACACCTTC.